A selection of T cell receptor beta chains follows, all from one sample in a study of immune heterogeneity within non-small cell lung tumors. TCRdb recomputed calls from the multiplex PCR reads with MiXCR, one row per CDR3 protein. The sample consists of about 20,000 distinct CDR3 sequences, 25% to 35% of them appearing once. The specimen was lung tumor tissue. Every receptor here comes from a man aged 40-49 years with non-small cell lung cancer. CDR3s include the opening cysteine and the closing phenylalanine or tryptophan.

v_gene	j_gene	CDR3aa
TRBV30	TRBJ2-5	CAWSGTTQQTQYF
TRBV24-1	TRBJ2-3	CATSEVGKNTQYF
TRBV19	TRBJ1-1	CASSRGTGSRNTEAFF
TRBV27	TRBJ2-7	CASSGGRTFSDEQYF
TRBV30	TRBJ2-3	CAWSRTDTDTQYF
TRBV10-3	TRBJ1-5	CAISESWSQGPDQPQHF
TRBV12-3/TRBV12-4	TRBJ1-5	CASRSSGSNQPQHF
TRBV29-1	TRBJ2-7	CSVGGTSGRAVYEQYF
TRBV7-2	TRBJ2-3	CASRSWGGETIYTDTQYF
TRBV6-1	TRBJ2-7	CASRKDRGRLEQYF